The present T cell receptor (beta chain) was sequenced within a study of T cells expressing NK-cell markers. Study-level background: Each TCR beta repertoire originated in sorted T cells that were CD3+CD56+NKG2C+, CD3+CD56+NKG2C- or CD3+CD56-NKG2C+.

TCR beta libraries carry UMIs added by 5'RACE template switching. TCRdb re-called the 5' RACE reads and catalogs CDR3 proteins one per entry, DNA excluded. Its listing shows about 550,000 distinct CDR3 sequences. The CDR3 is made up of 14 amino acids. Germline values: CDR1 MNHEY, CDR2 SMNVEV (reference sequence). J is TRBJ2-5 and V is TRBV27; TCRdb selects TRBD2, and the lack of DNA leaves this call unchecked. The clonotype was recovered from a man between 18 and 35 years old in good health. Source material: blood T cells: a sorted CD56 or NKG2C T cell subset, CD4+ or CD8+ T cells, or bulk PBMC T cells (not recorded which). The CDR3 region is CASSFSGRQETQYF.